Below, 24 T cell receptor beta chains from the same sample are listed, as sequenced in a study of TIL therapy for anti-PD-1-resistant metastatic lung cancer. Regarding time point: pre-treatment sample, taken before nivolumab and TIL therapy. Tumor tissue came from excised metastases, mostly pleural nodules or supraclavicular lymph nodes. The immunoSEQ assay was v3. Clones were sequenced by immunoSEQ multiplex PCR, and TCRdb holds only the in-frame ones, with some missing. The sample has tens of thousands of clones; about two thirds are singletons. The sequenced sample was tumor tissue, obtained at baseline. Receptor source: a person aged 30 to 80 with non-small cell lung cancer.

The V and J genes are TRBV6-6 and TRBJ2-5; the D gene is possibly TRBD1 (7 bases). Germline V gene lookup returns CDR1 MNHNY and CDR2 SVGAGI (reference sequence). V lost 9 bases, J lost 4 bases, and 15 bases lay in between. The CDR3 covers 13 residues. CDR3 protein: CASKRGRGETQYF. The CDR3 bases are TGTGCCAGTAAGAGGGGGCGGGGAGAGACCCAGTACTTC.

The chain couples TRBV9 to TRBJ2-2, with D possibly being TRBD1 (6 bases). Germline CDR1 is SGDLS and CDR2 is YYNGEE. This CDR3 contains 15 residues. V was shortened by 0 bases and J by 2 bases, with 8 bases between the two germline ends. The CDR3 DNA is TGTGCCAGCAGCGTAGTCAGGGGAAACACCGGGGAGCTGTTTTTT. It is translated as CASSVVRGNTGELFF.

About this clone: One end of the junction fails to match germline, which may point to a read error. The J gene is TRBJ2-5, the V gene TRBV10-3, with 15 bases lining up with TRBD2. The germline V gene has CDR1 ENHRY and CDR2 SYGVKD. This CDR3 has 15 amino acids. CDR3 sequence reads: CASSWTSGGAETQYF. The CDR3 DNA reads TGTGCCAGCAGTTGGACTAGCGGGGGGGCGGAGACCCAGTACTTC.

The rearrangement uses TRBV6-4 and TRBJ2-3; 8 bases map to TRBD1. The CDR3 runs to 15 residues. The V gene's germline CDR1 is MRHNA and CDR2 SNTAGT. V shed 4 bases and J 0 bases; nucleotides not matched to a gene: 3. DNA of the CDR3: TGTGCCAGCAGTGGGACAGGGTCTAGCACAGATACGCAGTATTTT. Translating it yields CASSGTGSSTDTQYF.

The chain couples TRBV13 to TRBJ2-1, with 7 bases fitting TRBD1. Germline V lookup: CDR1 PRHDT, CDR2 FYEKMQ (reference sequence). There are 12 residues in the CDR3. Trimming took 5 bases from V and 8 from J; bases not matched to a gene: 3. In DNA, the CDR3 is TGTGCCAGCAGCCGAGACAGGGATGAGCAGTTCTTC. Encoded protein: CASSRDRDEQFF.

The chain links TRBV5-5 to TRBJ1-2; D gene uncertain. CDR1 is SGHKS and CDR2 is YYEKEE in the germline V gene (reference sequence). V was shortened by 2 bases and J by 3 bases, with 17 bases between the two germline ends. The CDR3 is 16 residues long. The DNA for the CDR3 is TGTGCCAGCAGCTTTGGGGTGGCCGGGTCGGACTATGGCTACACCTTC. This gives the protein CASSFGVAGSDYGYTF.

The chain employs TRBV5-5 and TRBJ1-1; TRBD1 matches at 8 bases. Germline V gene data show CDR1 as SGHKS and CDR2 as YYEKEE (reference sequence). Trimming took 0 bases from V and 4 from J; bases not matched to a gene: 5. The CDR3 is 15 residues long. CDR3 residues: CASSLGAGGFTEAFF. CDR3 coding DNA: TGTGCCAGCAGCTTGGGAGCAGGGGGCTTCACTGAAGCTTTCTTT.

This clone was observed a few times. The junction departs from the called germline gene at one end, perhaps through a read error. CDR3 DNA sequence: TGCGCCAGCAGTGAGTCGACGGGAGCGGGGGGGCAAGGGACCCAGTACTTC. It translates to CASSESTGAGGQGTQYF. The chain carries TRBV10-2 and TRBJ2-5; 10 bases fit TRBD2. CDR3 size: 17 residues. Looked up from germline, CDR1 is WSHSY and CDR2 is SAAADI.

V gene TRBV5-1 combines with J gene TRBJ1-1, with D possibly TRBD1 on 6 matching bases. Trimming took 3 bases from V and 0 from J, leaving 12 bases between them. The CDR3 is made up of 15 amino acids. Germline CDR1 reads SGHRS; CDR2 reads YFSETQ. CDR3 residues: CASSSQGPVNTEAFF. In DNA form, the CDR3 reads TGCGCCAGCAGCTCCCAGGGGCCAGTGAACACTGAAGCTTTCTTT.

The genes are TRBV5-4 and TRBJ1-1; 8 nucleotides align to TRBD1. V dropped 0 bases and J dropped 2; count of bases not matched to a gene: 9. Germline V gives CDR1 SGHNT, CDR2 YYREEE (reference sequence). This CDR3 has 17 residues. The CDR3 nucleotides are TGTGCCAGCAGCTTGGACGGTTTGGCAGGGGGCAACACTGAAGCTTTCTTT. This sequence encodes CASSLDGLAGGNTEAFF. Based on the CDR3 plus reference TRBV5-4 and TRBJ1-1, the full variable domain is ETGVTQSPTHLIKTRGQQVTLRCSSQSGHNTVSWYQQALGQGPQFIFQYYREEENGRGNFPPRFSGLQFPNYSSELNVNALELDDSALYLCASSLDGLAGGNTEAFFGQGTRLTVV.

The chain recombines TRBV7-8 with TRBJ2-3, with D unresolved. V gave up 5 bases and J gave up 2 bases, with 11 bases separating them. Germline V gene data show CDR1 as SGHVS and CDR2 as FQNEAQ. CDR3 length equals 14 residues. In DNA form, the CDR3 reads TGTGCCAGCAGCCTGGGTGATATCACAGATACGCAGTATTTT. As protein: CASSLGDITDTQYF.

The gene calls are TRBV6-5 and TRBJ1-4, with D uncertain. The CDR3 spans 14 residues. Trimming cost V 2 bases and J 4 bases, with 8 bases left between them. Germline CDR1 reads MNHEY; CDR2 reads SVGAGI. The DNA for the CDR3 is TGTGCCAGCAGTTACGGCCAGTTTAATGAAAAACTGTTTTTT. Protein product: CASSYGQFNEKLFF.

The chain couples TRBV2 to TRBJ2-7; D is uncertain. This CDR3 is 13 amino acids long. The V end lost 3 bases, the J end lost 4 bases, and 10 bases lay between the germline ends. CDR1 SNHLY and CDR2 FYNNEI come from the germline V gene. The CDR3 nucleotides read TGTGCCAGCAGTGACTGGGGTTCGTACGAGCAGTACTTC. Protein: CASSDWGSYEQYF.

The rearrangement joins TRBV14 to TRBJ1-1; D possibly corresponds to TRBD1 (6 bases). CDR1 and CDR2 (germline): SGHDN, FVKESK. Trimming removed 5 bases at V and 3 bases at J, with 16 bases between. This CDR3 contains 15 residues. The CDR3: CASSKIGGGDTEAFF. CDR3 in DNA: TGTGCCAGCAGCAAGATAGGAGGGGGGGACACTGAAGCTTTCTTT.

The chain is built from TRBV10-1 and TRBJ2-7; 10 nucleotides line up with TRBD1. V trimming: 6 bases; J trimming: 6 bases; junction bases outside the gene matches: 11. Germline lookup yields CDR1 WNHNN and CDR2 SYGVQD (reference sequence). This CDR3 is built from 15 residues. CDR3 loop: CASSRHRDRGFEQYF. The CDR3 nucleotides are TGCGCCAGCAGCCGTCACCGGGACAGGGGTTTCGAGCAGTACTTC.

The chain carries TRBV11-2 and TRBJ2-5, with a weak D call TRBD1 (5 bases). CDR1 SGHAT and CDR2 FQNNGV come from the germline V gene. The CDR3 extends over 14 amino acids. V dropped 1 base and J dropped 2 bases, with 8 bases sitting between them. The CDR3 loop is CASSLVTVQETQYF. In nucleotides, the CDR3 is TGTGCCAGCAGCTTAGTGACAGTACAAGAGACCCAGTACTTC.

V is TRBV2 and J is TRBJ1-2, with D perhaps TRBD1 (5 bases). CDR3 length: 14 amino acids. Germline V gives CDR1 SNHLY, CDR2 FYNNEI. Trimming took off 3 bases at V and 5 bases at J, with 13 bases between the two ends. The CDR3 DNA reads TGTGCCAGCAGTGATATCTCGACAGTTTATGGCTACACCTTC. Translated: CASSDISTVYGYTF.

This chain uses TRBV18 with TRBJ1-4; possible D gene TRBD1, 6 bases. The length of the CDR3 is 15 residues. CDR1 and CDR2 (germline): KGHSH, LQKENI. The V gene lost 0 bases and the J gene lost 6 bases, with 11 bases spanning the gap. The CDR3 region is CASSPPSGDDEKLFF. Here the CDR3 DNA reads TGTGCCAGCTCACCACCATCAGGGGACGATGAAAAACTGTTTTTT.

This clone was picked up one time. This chain connects TRBV7-9 to TRBJ2-3; D not certain. Trimming left V 5 bases short and J 0 bases short, with 18 bases between. This CDR3 has 17 amino acids. The germline gives CDR1 SEHNR, CDR2 FQNEAQ (reference sequence). CDR3 loop: CASSRGRVSTSTDTQYF. The CDR3 coding sequence is TGTGCCAGCAGCCGCGGACGGGTTAGTACTAGCACAGATACGCAGTATTTT.

This chain links TRBV6-9 with TRBJ2-3, with TRBD2 matching 8 bases. Trimming cost V 6 bases and J 4 bases; bases outside gene matches: 9. Germline assignment: CDR1 MNHGY and CDR2 SVAAGI. The CDR3 is 15 residues long. CDR3 amino acids: CASRISGVGADTQYF. The CDR3 coding sequence is TGTGCCAGCAGAATTAGCGGGGTTGGCGCAGATACGCAGTATTTT.

The chain combines TRBV7-2 with TRBJ2-7, with 11 bases aligning to TRBD2. CDR1 SGHTA and CDR2 FQGNSA come from the germline V gene. This CDR3 contains 16 residues. J was trimmed by 4 bases and V by 2 bases; bases with no gene match: 7. CDR3 DNA sequence: TGTGCCAGCAGCTTATCCCTAGCGGGGGGAAAGTACGAGCAGTACTTC. This gives the protein CASSLSLAGGKYEQYF.

This clone is a singleton in its sample. V gene TRBV6-1 combines with J gene TRBJ2-3, with D possibly matching TRBD1 (6 bases). Germline values: CDR1 MNHNS, CDR2 SASEGT. Trimming cost V 6 bases and J 0 bases, with 10 bases left between them. The CDR3 runs to 14 residues. The CDR3 reads CASSRDTSTDTQYF. The CDR3 nucleotides are TGTGCCAGCAGCCGGGACACAAGCACAGATACGCAGTATTTT.

This chain links TRBV6-5 with TRBJ1-6; D ambiguous. The CDR3 length is 15 residues. Germline V lookup: CDR1 MNHEY, CDR2 SVGAGI. The V gene lost 0 bases and the J gene lost 5 bases, with 8 bases spanning the gap. CDR3 bases: TGTGCCAGCAGTTACTCGATTGGAGATAATTCACCCCTCCACTTT. The encoded protein is CASSYSIGDNSPLHF.

The chain links TRBV6-5 to TRBJ2-4; D gene uncertain. Germline V gives CDR1 MNHEY, CDR2 SVGAGI. This CDR3 has 12 residues. V lost 6 bases, J lost 2 bases, and 5 bases lay in between. The CDR3 here is CASRSTKNIQYF. Written as DNA, the CDR3 is TGTGCCAGCAGATCCACCAAAAACATTCAGTACTTC.